Described below is a single T cell receptor beta chain sequence and its context. The target antigen is unknown. Unique molecular identifiers were present on the cDNA, and a universal primer site came from template switching. TCRdb used MiXCR to reprocess the 5' RACE reads, holding one entry per CDR3 protein. The sample contains 200,000 or so distinct CDR3 sequences, 6% to 9% of which appear only once. All donors were healthy, and all were Caucasian. These data are taken from a study of identical twins. Findings and caveats of the study: A lower insertion count was a feature of abundant cord blood beta clonotypes, with no such feature in memory repertoires. Researchers reported weaker excess twin sharing in beta out-of-frame sequences.

Separately, the same data were catalogued under a study of yellow fever vaccine responses in identical twins.

The TCR originated in a woman younger than 35 in good health. Sequencing input: memory (CD45RO+) T cells sorted from blood.

CDR3 region: CASSTGLAGGYSYEQYF. The CDR3 coding sequence is TGTGCCAGCAGCACGGGACTAGCGGGAGGGTATTCCTACGAGCAGTACTTC. The chain employs TRBV7-9 and TRBJ2-7; 16 bases align to TRBD2. The CDR3 spans 17 residues. V gave up 5 bases and J gave up 1 base; unmatched junction bases: 5. Germline V gene data show CDR1 as SEHNR and CDR2 as FQNEAQ (reference sequence).